A few counts support the clone carrying this T cell receptor beta chain. As yet, its antigen is unknown. The entry originates in a study of cytomegalovirus exposure and HLA in healthy donors. Study results and limitations: Some public TCRs appeared in many individuals, while most sequences were rare. In vitro confirmation showed three CMV-associated chains to be CMV antigen specific. It was taken for granted in presence/absence analyses that sequencing depth across donors was roughly uniform.

Primers included in the PCR were 60 Vbeta and 13 Jbeta primers. Per the study methods: In a later analysis, 80 million to 100 million unique TCR beta chains included roughly 11 million shared by two or more donors. The repertoire was sequenced with immunoSEQ multiplex PCR; TCRdb's copy has only in-frame clones and lacks some. V and J calls and clone size are as listed in that table; D and trimming were resolved from the DNA. The data hold some 240,000 clones, with 70% to 85% observed a single time. The CDR3 contains 13 residues. V lost 0 bases and J 9 bases, leaving 10 bases between the germline ends. The V gene's germline CDR1 is SGHDT and CDR2 YYEEEE.

Sequencing used PBMCs. The rearrangement links TRBV5-6 to TRBJ2-1, with a possible D match to TRBD1 (5 bases). The source is a male donor in good health and CMV-seronegative. The CDR3 coding sequence is TGTGCCAGCAGCTTGGCTGACAGCAGTGAGCAGTTCTTC. Its translation is CASSLADSSEQFF.